This T cell receptor beta chain was captured by sequencing in a study of blood T cell repertoires in COVID-19. Trimming removed 3 bases at V and 1 base at J, with 8 bases between. This CDR3 region has 14 residues. Germline V CDR1 and CDR2: SGDLS, YYNGEE. This table comes from immunoSEQ multiplex PCR, and its TCRdb copy is limited to in-frame clones, with some not included. The data hold more than 350,000 clones, with around nine tenths observed a single time. Sequenced sample: PBMCs or T cells enriched from blood (not recorded which). The origin of this receptor is a woman aged 18-30 years who had been exposed to COVID-19. This sequence joins TRBV9 and TRBJ1-3; possible D gene TRBD1, 6 bases. As DNA, the CDR3 is TGTGCCAGCAGCGGGGACATTTCTGGAAACACCATATATTTT. Residues: CASSGDISGNTIYF.